One sample yielded the 27 T cell receptor beta chains listed below, sequenced in a study of T cells in Graves' hyperthyroidism and ophthalmopathy (dated by TCRdb to between 2017 and 2020). The receptor library was made with multiplex PCR. The data were produced on an Illumina HiSeq 2000. The TCR beta CDR3 regions were amplified from the RNA transcripts. The first round of RT-PCR for the TCR CDR3 was performed with the HTBI primer set and the Qiagen OneStep RT-PCR kit. TCRdb ran its own pipeline on the public reads, namely fastp trimming at Q25 and MiXCR clone calling, and kept in-frame beta chains. Rows are unified per CDR3 protein, each entry keeping the most common DNA and genes. The table for this sample lists a few hundred thousand distinct CDR3 sequences; roughly 20% of them were counted only once. 35% to 45% of the sample comes from the top ten. Material: blood. Every receptor here comes from a man aged 18 to 29 with Graves' ophthalmopathy.

There are a few counts of this clonotype. No conserved phenylalanine or tryptophan is present at the end of the CDR3, so a read error is the likely explanation. This sequence joins TRBV7-7 and TRBJ2-2; weak D call: TRBD1 (7 bases). The CDR3 sequence is 14 residues long. The germline gives CDR1 SSHAT, CDR2 FNYEAQ (reference sequence). The CDR3 region is CASGRQGSTGELFS. The CDR3 DNA follows: TGTGCTAGCGGACGACAGGGTAGCACCGGGGAGCTGTTTTCT.

In its sample, this clonotype was seen many times. The chain joins TRBV12-5 to TRBJ2-1; 11 positions agree with TRBD1. With V trimmed by 6 bases and J by 7 bases, 8 bases remained unmatched. The CDR3 runs 15 residues. Germline-derived CDR1 and CDR2 are LGHNT and FRNRAP. This chain's CDR3 is CASGRGQGATNEQFF. The CDR3 region has the DNA TGTGCTAGTGGCCGCGGACAGGGGGCTACGAATGAGCAGTTCTTC.

This clonotype was detected many times. This chain links TRBV12-3 or TRBV12-4 with TRBJ2-5; D unresolved. With 0 bases removed from V and 2 bases from J, the gap between germline ends came to 13 bases. This CDR3 has 16 residues. The CDR3 sequence: CASSLAPAGGQETQYF. CDR3 DNA: TGTGCCAGCAGTTTAGCCCCGGCCGGTGGGCAAGAGACCCAGTACTTC.

This clonotype has a count of ten or more. The chain joins TRBV20-1 to TRBJ2-7, with unresolved D. This CDR3 region has 11 residues. Germline CDR1 is DFQATT and CDR2 is SNEGSKA (reference sequence). Trimming removed 3 bases from V and 3 bases from J, with 6 bases in between. The CDR3 region has the DNA TGCAGTGCTAGTGAGCTCTACGAGCAGTACTTC. Translating gives CSASELYEQYF.

This clonotype was counted ten times or more. The DNA of the CDR3 is TGTGCCAGCAGGTCCAGGGGGCCGGACACTGAAGCTTTCTTT. Its translation: CASRSRGPDTEAFF. The gene calls are TRBV2 and TRBJ1-1; 8 nucleotides align to TRBD1. Trimming removed 6 bases from V and 3 bases from J; junction bases left unmatched: 6. Germline-derived CDR1 and CDR2 are SNHLY and FYNNEI. The CDR3 has 14 amino acids. The whole variable domain, filled in from reference TRBV2 and TRBJ1-1, reads EPEVTQTPSHQVTQMGQEVILRCVPISNHLYFYWYRQILGQKVEFLVSFYNNEISEKSEIFDDQFSVERPDGSNFTLKIRSTKLEDSAMYFCASRSRGPDTEAFFGQGTRLTVV.

This clonotype was counted between two and nine times. V and J are TRBV27 and TRBJ1-5; possible D gene TRBD1, 5 bases. Looked up from germline, CDR1 is MNHEY and CDR2 is SMNVEV (reference sequence). Trimming removed 3 bases at V and 3 bases at J, with 12 bases between. The CDR3 spans 15 residues. CDR3 coding DNA: TGTGCCAGCAGTTTCATAGGGGACTCCAATCAGCCCCAGCATTTT. Protein sequence: CASSFIGDSNQPQHF.

This clonotype was seen at least ten times. The chain has TRBV5-1 and TRBJ1-2; a possible D gene is TRBD1 (6 bases). The CDR3 length is 15 residues. Trimming pared 4 bases from V and 4 bases from J, leaving 17 bases between. The V gene's germline CDR1 is SGHRS and CDR2 YFSETQ. The chain's CDR3 is CASSKLGGVSYGYTF. The DNA of the CDR3 is TGCGCCAGCAGCAAACTGGGGGGCGTGAGCTATGGCTACACCTTC.

This clonotype was seen a handful of times. J is TRBJ2-7 and V is TRBV3-1; D is ambiguous. This CDR3 has 11 amino acids. Germline-derived CDR1 and CDR2 are LGHDT and YNNKEL (reference sequence). V shed 6 bases and J shed 7 bases, with 10 bases lying between them. CDR3: CASSKGTEQYF. The CDR3 DNA follows: TGTGCCAGCAGTAAGGGAACTGAGCAGTACTTC.

In this sample, this clonotype turned up many times. The rearrangement uses TRBV5-5 and TRBJ2-2, with unresolved D. The V gene lost 6 bases and the J gene lost 6 bases, with 12 bases spanning the gap. This CDR3 region has 13 residues. Germline CDR1 reads SGHKS; CDR2 reads YYEKEE (reference sequence). The CDR3 coding sequence is TGTGCCAGCACACGACTCGAGGCCGGGGAGCTGTTTTTT. This gives the protein CASTRLEAGELFF.

The J gene is TRBJ1-1, the V gene TRBV7-9; perhaps TRBD1 as D (5 bases). This CDR3 comprises 15 residues. The V gene lost 3 bases and the J gene lost 3 bases, with 14 bases spanning the gap. Germline V lookup: CDR1 SEHNR, CDR2 FQNEAQ (reference sequence). In nucleotides, the CDR3 is TGTGCCAGCAGCTTGGAGAAGGGGATTGACACTGAAGCTTTCTTT. Amino acid sequence: CASSLEKGIDTEAFF.

This clonotype has more than one count but fewer than ten. The chain recombines TRBV6-2 or TRBV6-3 with TRBJ2-1; TRBD2 matches 8 bases. Per germline, CDR1 MNHEY and CDR2 SVGEGT. Unmatched junction bases numbered 11, after V lost 2 bases and J lost 8 bases. The length of the CDR3 is 16 residues. The CDR3 sequence is CASSYVGAGGWDEQFF. Written as DNA, the CDR3 is TGTGCCAGCAGTTACGTAGGGGCGGGAGGATGGGATGAGCAGTTCTTC.

The genes are TRBV29-1 and TRBJ2-7; perhaps D is TRBD1 or TRBD2 (5 bases each). Matching the DNA end better, TRBJ2-1 makes the J call doubtful. Per germline, CDR1 SQVTM and CDR2 ANQGSEA. This CDR3 region has 13 residues. Here the CDR3 reads CSVGYGTKYEQFF. For the CDR3, the DNA is TGCAGCGTTGGGTACGGGACGAAGTACGAGCAGTTCTTC.

The table lists this clonotype with many counts. This chain connects TRBV20-1 to TRBJ1-5; 7 bases fit TRBD1. Looked up from germline, CDR1 is DFQATT and CDR2 is SNEGSKA (reference sequence). CDR3 size: 15 residues. V dropped 1 base and J dropped 7; count of bases not matched to a gene: 10. CDR3 sequence reads: CSARAGTAQVQPQHF. The CDR3 coding sequence is TGCAGTGCTAGAGCCGGGACAGCGCAAGTGCAGCCCCAGCATTTT.

This clonotype was counted ten times or more. This chain joins TRBV24-1 and TRBJ1-2, with 9 positions matching TRBD1. J was trimmed by 6 bases and V by 3 bases; bases with no gene match: 7. This CDR3 comprises 15 residues. Germline assignment: CDR1 KGHDR and CDR2 SFDVKD. The CDR3 coding sequence is TGTGCCACCAGTGATCCCGGACAGGGGATCCATGGCTACACCTTC. Translation: CATSDPGQGIHGYTF.

This clonotype has just a few counts. The chain has TRBV7-7 and TRBJ2-3; D remains unclear. The CDR3 has 14 amino acids. Germline CDR1 is SSHAT and CDR2 is FNYEAQ (reference sequence). V was trimmed by 5 bases and J by 6 bases, leaving 15 bases between them. The CDR3 DNA follows: TGTGCCAGCAGCCGATATCAATTGGGGGATACGCAGTATTTT. Translating it yields CASSRYQLGDTQYF.

As concerns this clonotype: This could be a read error, since a much larger clone is one nucleotide away. This chain links TRBV11-1 with TRBJ2-3, with TRBD2 identical over 8 bases. The CDR3 sequence is 17 residues long. Germline V gene data show CDR1 as SGHAT and CDR2 as FQDESV (reference sequence). The CDR3 protein is CAGSLGFWRGATDTQYF. CDR3 sequence (DNA): TGTGCCGGCAGCTTAGGTTTTTGGCGGGGGGCAACAGATACGCAGTATTTT.

This clonotype was detected ten times or more. The rearrangement joins TRBV27 to TRBJ2-5, with 9 bases aligning to TRBD1. Looked up from germline, CDR1 is MNHEY and CDR2 is SMNVEV (reference sequence). Trimming took 6 bases from V and 5 from J; bases not matched to a gene: 10. This CDR3 comprises 15 residues. The DNA of the CDR3 is TGTGCCAGCAGCCTTGGGACAGGGCGTGGGGAGACCCAGTACTTC. This gives the protein CASSLGTGRGETQYF.

In the case of this clonotype: A much bigger clone sits one base away, suggesting this may be a read error. The chain recombines TRBV12-3 or TRBV12-4 with TRBJ1-5; D uncertain. This CDR3 contains 14 residues. V dropped 4 bases and J dropped 4 bases, with 11 bases sitting between them. The chain's CDR3 is CASSWEGGNQPQHF. The CDR3 DNA follows: TGTGCCAGCAGTTGGGAGGGCGGGAATCAGCCCCAGCATTTT.

The chain recombines TRBV7-3 with TRBJ2-1; TRBD2 agrees at 10 bases. Per the germline V gene, CDR1 is SGHTA and CDR2 is FQGTGA. V shed 4 bases and J 7 bases; nucleotides not matched to a gene: 13. The CDR3 spans 17 residues. CDR3 sequence (DNA): TGTGCCAGCAGCTATCCTCCTCTAGCGGGGGCTCCTAATGAGCAGTTCTTC. The encoded protein is CASSYPPLAGAPNEQFF.

V is TRBV7-9 and J is TRBJ2-5; 7 nucleotides align to TRBD2. V dropped 6 bases and J dropped 3; count of bases not matched to a gene: 10. Per the germline V gene, CDR1 is SEHNR and CDR2 is FQNEAQ (reference sequence). This CDR3 comprises 15 residues. The CDR3 here is CASSRDSSGKETQYF. The CDR3 DNA is TGTGCCAGCAGTCGGGACTCTAGCGGAAAAGAGACCCAGTACTTC.

Notes on this clonotype: A read error may explain this, as a much larger clone is one base away. The V call is TRBV5-1, the J call TRBJ2-3, with TRBD1 as a possible D gene (6 bases). Germline CDR1 and CDR2: SGHRS and YFSETQ. This CDR3 is 14 amino acids long. V was cut by 4 bases and J by 4 bases, with 13 bases left in between. The CDR3, as DNA: TGCGCCAGCAGCCTTAACGCAGGGGCAGATACGCAGTATTTT. This encodes CASSLNAGADTQYF.

In this sample, this clonotype turned up many times. The rearrangement uses TRBV2 and TRBJ2-2; D gene unclear. Germline-derived CDR1 and CDR2 are SNHLY and FYNNEI. This CDR3 has 11 amino acids. Deletions cut 8 bases from V and 5 bases from J, with 6 bases between. As DNA, the CDR3 is TGTGCCAGCCGAGGTACCGGGGAGCTGTTTTTT. This codes for CASRGTGELFF.

This clonotype was counted ten times or more. The chain has TRBV29-1 and TRBJ1-1; tentative D call: TRBD1 (5 bases). Germline V lookup: CDR1 SQVTM, CDR2 ANQGSEA. The V end was cut by 6 bases, the J end by 2 bases, with 13 bases between. This CDR3 has 13 amino acids. CDR3 DNA: TGCAGCGTCCGGCGGGGCGGAAACACTGAAGCTTTCTTT. Residues: CSVRRGGNTEAFF. The variable domain in full, with the rest retrieved from reference TRBV29-1 and TRBJ1-1, is SAVISQKPSRDICQRGTSLTIQCQVDSQVTMMFWYRQQPGQSLTLIATANQGSEATYESGFVIDKFPISRPNLTFSTLTVSNMSPEDSSIYLCSVRRGGNTEAFFGQGTRLTVV.

This clonotype was recorded many times. V usage is TRBV6-1 and J usage is TRBJ2-3; TRBD1 agrees at 10 bases. The V segment lost 4 bases and the J segment 2 bases; nucleotides outside the gene matches: 3. Germline loops: CDR1 MNHNS, CDR2 SASEGT. The CDR3 is 15 residues long. The CDR3 region is CASSAGQGFTDTQYF. Here the CDR3 DNA reads TGTGCCAGCAGTGCGGGACAGGGGTTCACAGATACGCAGTATTTT.

The chain joins TRBV19 to TRBJ1-2, with D hard to call. The germline V and J ends were trimmed by 10 bases and 1 base, with 16 bases remaining between them. CDR1 LNHDA and CDR2 SQIVND come from the germline V gene (reference sequence). The CDR3 runs to 14 residues. CDR3 DNA: TGTGCCACCCAACATGACACCAATAACTATGGCTACACCTTC. Residues: CATQHDTNNYGYTF.

In this sample, this clonotype turned up a few times. J is TRBJ2-1 and V is TRBV5-1; TRBD1 agrees at 8 bases. V dropped 4 bases and J dropped 1; count of bases not matched to a gene: 10. CDR1 and CDR2 (germline): SGHRS, YFSETQ. This CDR3 spans 17 amino acids. Written as DNA, the CDR3 is TGCGCCAGCAGCAGTAGACAGGGGATTCGGTCCTACAATGAGCAGTTCTTC. It translates to CASSSRQGIRSYNEQFF.

The V and J genes are TRBV20-1 and TRBJ1-1; 10 nucleotides line up with TRBD1. This CDR3 region has 12 residues. Germline CDR1 reads DFQATT; CDR2 reads SNEGSKA (reference sequence). Here the CDR3 reads CRAGQGEIEAFF. CDR3 nucleotide sequence: TGCAGGGCTGGACAGGGGGAGATTGAAGCTTTCTTT.